Listed below are T cell receptor beta chains from one sample, sequenced in a study of T cell changes during pregnancy in multiple sclerosis. Clones were sequenced by immunoSEQ multiplex PCR, and TCRdb holds only the in-frame ones, with some missing. The sample includes roughly 38,000 clones, around 91% seen only once; the top ten take roughly 0.66%. The specimen comprised CD4+ T cells from peripheral blood mononuclear cells, sampled in the second trimester of pregnancy. These receptors were collected from a female donor in good health, enrolled as a control in a pregnancy study. The CDR3 runs from the conserved cysteine through the conserved F or W. Fields, in order: CDR3 protein, CDR3 DNA, D gene, J gene, clone size, CDR3 length, V gene. D genes are given only for firm matches. The size field is filled for only some rows; it gives once, few, many or a size class.

CARGCGGMSTDTQYF	TGTGCCAGGGGGTGCGGGGGGATGAGCACAGATACGCAGTATTTT	TRBD2	TRBJ2-3	-	15	TRBV5-3
CASSQQNRANTEAFF	TGTGCCAGCAGCCAACAGAACAGGGCGAACACTGAAGCTTTCTTT	-	TRBJ1-1	-	15	TRBV11-1
CASSVLGGYEQYF	TGTGCCAGCAGCGTATTGGGGGGCTACGAGCAGTACTTC	-	TRBJ2-7	once	13	TRBV9
CASKTGIYGYTF	TGTGCCAGCAAGACAGGGATCTATGGCTACACCTTC	TRBD1	TRBJ1-2	-	12	TRBV6-1
CASSQRIAGQEIQYF	TGCGCCAGCAGCCAACGTATAGCGGGGCAGGAGATCCAGTACTTC	TRBD2	TRBJ2-5	once	15	TRBV4-1
CASNSVLGGRTEAFF	TGTGCCAGCAACTCTGTATTGGGGGGGCGGACTGAAGCTTTCTTT	-	TRBJ1-1	-	15	TRBV6-1
CASSPRGDSYEQYF	TGTGCCAGCAGCCCTCGGGGGGACTCCTACGAGCAGTACTTC	TRBD2	TRBJ2-7	-	14	TRBV9
CASSFYRAFYGYTF	TGTGCCAGCAGCTTTTACAGGGCGTTCTATGGCTACACCTTC	-	TRBJ1-2	once	14	TRBV5-6
CASNWENEQFF	TGTGCCAGCAACTGGGAGAATGAGCAGTTCTTC	-	TRBJ2-1	-	11	TRBV2
CASSFRGTNEKLFF	TGTGCCAGCAGTTTCAGGGGAACTAATGAAAAACTGTTTTTT	-	TRBJ1-4	-	14	TRBV6-5
CASSWEAGSSYNEQFF	TGTGCCAGCAGCTGGGAGGCGGGGAGCTCCTACAATGAGCAGTTCTTC	-	TRBJ2-1	-	16	TRBV7-6
CASSQGRGGAYEQYF	TGTGCCAGCAGCCAAGGACGGGGGGGGGCCTACGAGCAGTACTTC	TRBD2	TRBJ2-7	-	15	TRBV4-2
CASSLAGSTEAFF	TGTGCCAGCAGTTTAGCAGGGTCGACTGAAGCTTTCTTT	-	TRBJ1-1	-	13	TRBV27
CASSKTGDQETQYF	TGTGCCAGCAGCAAGACCGGGGACCAAGAGACCCAGTACTTC	-	TRBJ2-5	-	14	TRBV7-3
CATSSIHGGGTDTQYF	TGTGCCACCAGCAGCATTCACGGGGGGGGCACAGATACGCAGTATTTT	TRBD2	TRBJ2-3	-	16	TRBV15
CASSLRRAGLYEQYF	TGTGCCAGCAGCTTAAGGCGAGCGGGGCTCTACGAGCAGTACTTC	TRBD2	TRBJ2-7	-	15	TRBV27
CARAVNTEAFF	TGCGCGCGGGCGGTGAACACTGAAGCTTTCTTT	-	TRBJ1-1	-	11	TRBV20-1
CASKGVNGYTF	TGTGCCAGCAAAGGGGTGAATGGCTACACCTTC	-	TRBJ1-2	few	11	TRBV6-5
CASSIGRGSGNTIYF	TGTGCCAGTAGTATCGGCAGGGGGAGTGGAAACACCATATATTTT	TRBD1	TRBJ1-3	-	15	TRBV19
CASTYSGAYEQFF	TGTGCCAGCACCTATAGCGGGGCCTATGAGCAGTTCTTC	TRBD2	TRBJ2-1	-	13	TRBV9
CASSFLAGGAPADTQYF	TGTGCCAGCAGCTTTCTAGCGGGGGGCGCCCCTGCAGATACGCAGTATTTT	TRBD2	TRBJ2-3	-	17	TRBV11-2
CASSSPGVYLGYTF	TGTGCCAGCAGTTCCCCAGGGGTTTATTTAGGCTACACCTTC	-	TRBJ1-2	-	14	TRBV28
CSVGRGGREQYF	TGCAGCGTTGGAAGGGGGGGCCGCGAGCAGTACTTC	-	TRBJ2-7	-	12	TRBV29-1
CASSLRGFVNTEAFF	TGTGCCAGCAGCTTGCGAGGGTTCGTGAACACTGAAGCTTTCTTT	-	TRBJ1-1	-	15	TRBV5-6
CASSTPRLAGGPNTGELFF	TGCGCCAGCAGCACCCCAAGACTAGCGGGGGGGCCGAACACCGGGGAGCTGTTTTTT	TRBD2	TRBJ2-2	-	19	TRBV4-1
CASSSRQGSTEAFF	TGTGCCAGCAGCTCCCGACAGGGGAGCACTGAAGCTTTCTTT	TRBD1	TRBJ1-1	-	14	TRBV13
CASSDTSGSTDTQYF	TGTGCCAGCAGCGATACTAGCGGTAGCACAGATACGCAGTATTTT	TRBD2	TRBJ2-3	-	15	TRBV9
CATNWEGGREQFF	TGTGCCACCAACTGGGAGGGGGGGCGTGAGCAGTTCTTC	-	TRBJ2-1	-	13	TRBV7-9
CASSLVREQYF	TGTGCCAGCAGCTTGGTGCGCGAGCAGTACTTC	-	TRBJ2-7	-	11	TRBV5-6
CASSPLTDYHLSGYTF	TGTGCCAGCTCACCCCTTACCGATTACCATCTATCTGGCTACACCTTC	-	TRBJ1-2	-	16	TRBV18
CASSLAGKVEKLFF	TGTGCCAGCAGCTTGGCAGGGAAAGTTGAAAAACTGTTTTTT	-	TRBJ1-4	-	14	TRBV5-6
CASRSGLAGGPVSTDTQYF	TGTGCCAGCAGGTCGGGACTAGCGGGGGGGCCCGTTAGCACAGATACGCAGTATTTT	TRBD2	TRBJ2-3	-	19	TRBV11-2
CASRLGASPNTGELFF	TGTGCCAGCAGGTTGGGAGCAAGCCCTAACACCGGGGAGCTGTTTTTT	-	TRBJ2-2	-	16	TRBV5-8
CASKEAGNSYNSPLHF	TGTGCCAGTAAGGAAGCGGGGAACTCCTATAATTCACCCCTCCACTTT	-	TRBJ1-6	few	16	TRBV19
CASSVGGGGARELFF	TGTGCCAGCAGCGTAGGAGGCGGGGGGGCCCGGGAGCTGTTTTTT	TRBD2	TRBJ2-2	-	15	TRBV9
CASSRTGGSSEQYF	TGTGCCAGCAGCCGGACAGGGGGGAGTAGCGAGCAGTACTTC	TRBD1	TRBJ2-7	-	14	TRBV7-2
CASSLDRGETQYF	TGTGCCAGCAGCCTCGACAGGGGTGAGACCCAGTACTTC	TRBD1	TRBJ2-5	-	13	TRBV7-2
CASRDRANSPLHF	TGTGCCAGCAGGGACAGGGCAAATTCACCCCTCCACTTT	TRBD1	TRBJ1-6	-	13	TRBV6-1
CASSSSLAGQETQYF	TGTGCCAGCAGCTCCTCACTAGCGGGGCAAGAGACCCAGTACTTC	TRBD2	TRBJ2-5	-	15	TRBV7-3
CAWSVGQGPYEQYF	TGTGCCTGGAGTGTTGGACAGGGACCCTACGAGCAGTACTTC	TRBD1	TRBJ2-7	-	14	TRBV30
CASSLAIRGETQYF	TGTGCCAGCAGCTTGGCGATCAGGGGAGAGACCCAGTACTTC	-	TRBJ2-5	-	14	TRBV5-4
CALTPGTAVGELFF	TGTGCCCTAACTCCCGGGACAGCGGTGGGGGAACTGTTTTTT	TRBD1	TRBJ1-4	-	14	TRBV30
CASSRGQGGYGYTF	TGTGCCAGCAGTCGTGGACAGGGGGGCTATGGCTACACCTTC	TRBD1	TRBJ1-2	-	14	TRBV6-5
CASSPQSANYGYTF	TGTGCCAGCAGCCCGCAAAGTGCGAACTATGGCTACACCTTC	-	TRBJ1-2	-	14	TRBV7-2
CASSYGVDRTNYGYTF	TGTGCCAGCAGTTACGGAGTAGACAGGACTAACTATGGCTACACCTTC	-	TRBJ1-2	-	16	TRBV6-6
CASSFDRGSEQFF	TGTGCCAGCAGCTTTGACAGGGGAAGTGAGCAGTTCTTC	TRBD1	TRBJ2-1	-	13	TRBV7-2
CASSFKYEQYF	TGTGCCAGCAGCTTTAAATACGAGCAGTACTTC	-	TRBJ2-7	-	11	TRBV7-2
CASKDYRGTGANVLTF	TGTGCAAGTAAGGACTATCGGGGGACTGGGGCCAACGTCCTGACTTTC	-	TRBJ2-6	-	16	TRBV19
CASTPEAGNTIYF	TGTGCCAGCACCCCGGAAGCGGGAAACACCATATATTTT	-	TRBJ1-3	-	13	TRBV7-2
CASSEPGQGAVVAFF	TGTGCCAGCAGTGAGCCGGGGCAGGGGGCTGTTGTAGCTTTCTTT	TRBD1	TRBJ1-1	-	15	TRBV6-1
CSVESGGGTDTQYF	TGCAGCGTTGAGTCAGGGGGAGGCACAGATACGCAGTATTTT	TRBD1	TRBJ2-3	-	14	TRBV29-1